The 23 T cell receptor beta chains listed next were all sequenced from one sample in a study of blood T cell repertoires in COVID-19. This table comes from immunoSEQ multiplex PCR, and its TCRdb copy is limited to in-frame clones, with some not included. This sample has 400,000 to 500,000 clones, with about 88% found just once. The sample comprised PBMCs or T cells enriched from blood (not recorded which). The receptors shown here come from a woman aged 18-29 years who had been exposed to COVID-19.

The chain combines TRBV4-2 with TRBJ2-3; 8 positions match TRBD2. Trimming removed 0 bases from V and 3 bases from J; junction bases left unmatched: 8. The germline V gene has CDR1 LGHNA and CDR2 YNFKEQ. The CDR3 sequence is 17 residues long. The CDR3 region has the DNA TGTGCCAGCAGCCAAGAAAAGGTAGCGGGATATACAGATACGCAGTATTTT. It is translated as CASSQEKVAGYTDTQYF.

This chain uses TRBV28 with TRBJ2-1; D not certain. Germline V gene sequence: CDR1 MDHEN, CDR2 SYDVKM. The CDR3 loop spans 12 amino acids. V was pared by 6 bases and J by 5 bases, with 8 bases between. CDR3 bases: TGTGCCAGCAGGGAGTTAAACAATGAGCAGTTCTTC. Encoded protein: CASRELNNEQFF.

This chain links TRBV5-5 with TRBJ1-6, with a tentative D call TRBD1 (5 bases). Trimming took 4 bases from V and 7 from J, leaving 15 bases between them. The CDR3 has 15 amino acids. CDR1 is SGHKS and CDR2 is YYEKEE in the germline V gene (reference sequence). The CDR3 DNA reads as TGTGCCAGCAGCGTGACAGATTCGGTGAATTCACCCCTCCACTTT. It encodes CASSVTDSVNSPLHF.

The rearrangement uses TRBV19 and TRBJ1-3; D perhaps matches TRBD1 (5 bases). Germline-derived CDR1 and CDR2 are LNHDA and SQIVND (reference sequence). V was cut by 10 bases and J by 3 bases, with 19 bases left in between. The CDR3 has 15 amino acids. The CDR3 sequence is CATLDSAFSGNTIYF. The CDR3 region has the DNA TGTGCCACCCTCGACAGCGCCTTCAGTGGAAACACCATATATTTT.

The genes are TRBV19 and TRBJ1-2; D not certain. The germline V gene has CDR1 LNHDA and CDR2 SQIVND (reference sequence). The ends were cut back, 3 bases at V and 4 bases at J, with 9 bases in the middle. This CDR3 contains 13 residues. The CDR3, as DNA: TGTGCCAGTAGTATGGCAGACTTCTATGGCTACACCTTC. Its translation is CASSMADFYGYTF.

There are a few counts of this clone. In nucleotides, the CDR3 is TGTGCCAGCAGTGAAGGGTGGGGGAGGCAAGAGACCCAGTACTTC. This encodes CASSEGWGRQETQYF. The chain has TRBV6-1 and TRBJ2-5; a weak D match, TRBD2 (6 bases). The germline V gene encodes CDR1 MNHNS and CDR2 SASEGT. There are 15 residues in the CDR3. The V end was cut by 1 base, the J end by 2 bases, with 11 bases between.

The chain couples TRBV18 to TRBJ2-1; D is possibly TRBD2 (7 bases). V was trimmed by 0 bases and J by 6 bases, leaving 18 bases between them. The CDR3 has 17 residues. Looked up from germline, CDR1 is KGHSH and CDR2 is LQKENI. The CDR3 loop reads CASSPPPHRAGVNEQFF. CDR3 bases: TGTGCCAGCTCACCACCACCCCACAGGGCGGGGGTCAATGAGCAGTTCTTC.

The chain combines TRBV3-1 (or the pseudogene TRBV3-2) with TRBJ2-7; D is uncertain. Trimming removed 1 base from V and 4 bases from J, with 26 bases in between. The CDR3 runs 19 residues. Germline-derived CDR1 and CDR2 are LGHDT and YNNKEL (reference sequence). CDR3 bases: TGTGCCAGCAGCCAAGTCCCTCCTTCGTCCTTGCACACCAAATACGAGCAGTACTTC. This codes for CASSQVPPSSLHTKYEQYF.

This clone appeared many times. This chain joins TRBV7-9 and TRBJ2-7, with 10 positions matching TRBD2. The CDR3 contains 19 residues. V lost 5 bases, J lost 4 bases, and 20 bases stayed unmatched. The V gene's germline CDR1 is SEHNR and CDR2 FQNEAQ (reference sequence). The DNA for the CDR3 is TGTGCCAGCAGCACAGACTCCCTCCGTTGGGGGACTAGCGCTTACGAGCAGTACTTC. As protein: CASSTDSLRWGTSAYEQYF.

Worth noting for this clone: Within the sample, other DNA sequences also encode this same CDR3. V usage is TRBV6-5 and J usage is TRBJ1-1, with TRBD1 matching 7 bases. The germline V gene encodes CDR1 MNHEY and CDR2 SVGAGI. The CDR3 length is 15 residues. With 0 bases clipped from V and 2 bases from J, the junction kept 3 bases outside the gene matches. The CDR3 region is CASSYSGQVNTEAFF. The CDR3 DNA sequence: TGTGCCAGCAGTTACTCCGGACAGGTCAACACTGAAGCTTTCTTT.

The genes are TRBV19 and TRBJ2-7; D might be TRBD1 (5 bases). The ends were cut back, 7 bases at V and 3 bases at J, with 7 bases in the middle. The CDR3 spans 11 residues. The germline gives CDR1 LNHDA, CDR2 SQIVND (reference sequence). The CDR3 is CASNQGYEQYF. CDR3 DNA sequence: TGTGCCAGTAATCAGGGCTACGAGCAGTACTTC.

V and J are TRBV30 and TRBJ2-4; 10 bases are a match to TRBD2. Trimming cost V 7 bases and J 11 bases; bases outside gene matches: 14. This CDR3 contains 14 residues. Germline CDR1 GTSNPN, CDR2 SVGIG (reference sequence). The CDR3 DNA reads TGTGCCTCTCAACCTTCTAGCGGGGGAAGGGTTCAGTACTTC. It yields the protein CASQPSSGGRVQYF.

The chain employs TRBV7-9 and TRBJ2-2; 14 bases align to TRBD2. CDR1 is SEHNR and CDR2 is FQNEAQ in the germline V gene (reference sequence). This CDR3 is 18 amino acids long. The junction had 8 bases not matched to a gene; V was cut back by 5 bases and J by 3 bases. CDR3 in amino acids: CASSPLRLAGGYTGELFF. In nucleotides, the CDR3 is TGTGCCAGCAGCCCGCTGAGACTAGCGGGGGGGTACACCGGGGAGCTGTTTTTT.

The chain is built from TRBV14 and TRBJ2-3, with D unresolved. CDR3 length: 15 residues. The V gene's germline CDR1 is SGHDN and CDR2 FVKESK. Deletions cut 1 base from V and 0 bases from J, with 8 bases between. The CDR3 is CASSQGSASTDTQYF. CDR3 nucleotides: TGTGCCAGCAGCCAAGGTTCCGCGAGCACAGATACGCAGTATTTT.

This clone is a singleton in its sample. CDR3 region: CASAGTSGGRTYEQYF. CDR3 nucleotide sequence: TGTGCCAGCGCGGGGACTAGCGGGGGGAGGACCTACGAGCAGTACTTC. The rearrangement uses TRBV19 and TRBJ2-7, with 15 positions matching TRBD2. Germline lookup yields CDR1 LNHDA and CDR2 SQIVND (reference sequence). This CDR3 spans 16 amino acids. V was pared by 9 bases and J by 2 bases, with 8 bases of the junction left unmatched. Full variable domain (missing parts from reference TRBV19 and TRBJ2-7): DGGITQSPKYLFRKEGQNVTLSCEQNLNHDAMYWYRQDPGQGLRLIYYSQIVNDFQKGDIAEGYSVSREKKESFPLTVTSAQKNPTAFYLCASAGTSGGRTYEQYFGPGTRLTVT.

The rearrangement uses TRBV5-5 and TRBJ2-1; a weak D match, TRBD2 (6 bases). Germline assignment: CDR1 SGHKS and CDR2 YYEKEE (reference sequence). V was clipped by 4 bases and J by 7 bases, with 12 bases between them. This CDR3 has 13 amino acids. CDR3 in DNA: TGTGCCAGCAGCATTAACCGGGGGAATGAGCAGTTCTTC. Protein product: CASSINRGNEQFF.

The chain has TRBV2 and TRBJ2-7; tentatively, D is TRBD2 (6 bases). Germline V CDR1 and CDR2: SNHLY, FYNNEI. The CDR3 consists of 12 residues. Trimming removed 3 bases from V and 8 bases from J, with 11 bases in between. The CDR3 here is CASSEALAKQYF. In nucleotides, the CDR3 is TGTGCCAGCAGTGAGGCCCTAGCGAAGCAGTACTTC.

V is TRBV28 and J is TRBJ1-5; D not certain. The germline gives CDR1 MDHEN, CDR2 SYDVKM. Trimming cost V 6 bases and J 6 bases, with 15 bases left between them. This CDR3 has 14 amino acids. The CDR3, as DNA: TGTGCCAGCAGACCCCGGGGAGAATCTCAGCCCCAGCATTTT. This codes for CASRPRGESQPQHF.

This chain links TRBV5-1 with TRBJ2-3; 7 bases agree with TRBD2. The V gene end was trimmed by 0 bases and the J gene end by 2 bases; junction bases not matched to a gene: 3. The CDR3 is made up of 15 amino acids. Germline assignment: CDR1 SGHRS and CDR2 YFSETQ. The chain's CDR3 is CASSLAGTNTDTQYF. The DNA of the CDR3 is TGCGCCAGCAGCTTGGCCGGGACTAACACAGATACGCAGTATTTT. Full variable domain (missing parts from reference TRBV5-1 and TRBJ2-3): KAGVTQTPRYLIKTRGQQVTLSCSPISGHRSVSWYQQTPGQGLQFLFEYFSETQRNKGNFPGRFSGRQFSNSRSEMNVSTLELGDSALYLCASSLAGTNTDTQYFGPGTRLTVL.

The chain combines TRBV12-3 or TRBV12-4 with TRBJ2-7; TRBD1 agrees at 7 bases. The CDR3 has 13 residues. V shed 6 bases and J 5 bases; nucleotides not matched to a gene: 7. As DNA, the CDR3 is TGTGCCAGCAGCCTTACAGGGGTACACGAGCAGTACTTC. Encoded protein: CASSLTGVHEQYF.

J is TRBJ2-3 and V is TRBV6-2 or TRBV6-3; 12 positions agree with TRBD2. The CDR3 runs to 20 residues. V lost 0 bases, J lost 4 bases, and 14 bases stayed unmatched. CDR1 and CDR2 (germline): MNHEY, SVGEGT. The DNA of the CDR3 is TGTGCCAGCAGTTACTCCGGGACTAGCGGGCTCGGCAAGCGAGCAGATACGCAGTATTTT. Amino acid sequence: CASSYSGTSGLGKRADTQYF.

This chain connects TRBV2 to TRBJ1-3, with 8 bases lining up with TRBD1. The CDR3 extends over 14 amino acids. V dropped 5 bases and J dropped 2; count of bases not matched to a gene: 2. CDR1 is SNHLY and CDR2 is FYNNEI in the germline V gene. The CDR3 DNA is TGTGCCAGCAGTCAGACAGGGGCTGGAAACACCATATATTTT. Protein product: CASSQTGAGNTIYF.

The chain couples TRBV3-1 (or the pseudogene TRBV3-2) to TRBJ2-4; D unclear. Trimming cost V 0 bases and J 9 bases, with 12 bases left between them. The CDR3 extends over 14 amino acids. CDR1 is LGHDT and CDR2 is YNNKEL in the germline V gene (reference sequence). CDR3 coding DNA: TGTGCCAGCAGCCAAGAGTATTCTAGTGGCATTCAGTACTTC. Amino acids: CASSQEYSSGIQYF.